This TCR beta chain was observed in a study of CD8 T cells in ankylosing spondylitis. Concerning this clonotype: The antigen remains unidentified.

TCRdb reanalysed the 5' RACE reads using MiXCR and keeps one entry per CDR3 protein. The table includes under 200,000 distinct CDR3 sequences, over 10% detected once. Study observations and caveats: Disease-associated clonotypes exhibited CD8+ identity and were relatively infrequent in peripheral blood. The study identified a TCR beta motif of eight highly homologous variants that appeared characteristic of ankylosing spondylitis blood. As reported, disease-linked clones showed significant enrichment in matched ankylosing spondylitis synovial fluid.

The TCR originated in a female donor with ankylosing spondylitis or in good health (not recorded which). Sequencing was carried out using blood, either unsorted or a sorted T cell fraction (not recorded which).

CDR3: CASSQVGKGEMYGYTF. CDR3 in DNA: TGCGCCAGCAGCCAAGTAGGGAAGGGAGAGATGTATGGCTACACCTTC. This sequence joins TRBV4-3 and TRBJ1-2; D call uncertain. The V and J ends lost 1 base and 5 bases respectively, with 17 bases between them. The germline V gene has CDR1 LGHNA and CDR2 YSLEER. The CDR3 runs to 16 residues.